The rows below give T cell receptor beta chains drawn from one sample of a study of T cells after somatic rescue of genetic block. The repertoire was sequenced with immunoSEQ multiplex PCR; TCRdb's copy has only in-frame clones and lacks some. The sample carries some 15,000 clones, roughly 70% recorded once. The sequenced material came from peripheral blood mononuclear cells (PBMCs). The receptors shown here come from a young man. Both conserved end residues are part of each CDR3. A D gene is named only where the DNA matches it firmly. Not every row has a clone size; where given, it reads once, few, many or a size class.

D gene	clone size	V gene	J gene	CDR3 protein	CDR3 DNA
NA	once	TRBV19	TRBJ2-5	CASSSHRKETQYF	TGTGCCAGTAGTTCCCACAGGAAAGAGACCCAGTACTTC
NA	NA	TRBV2	TRBJ1-2	CASSKRGSYGYTF	TGTGCCAGCAGTAAAAGGGGAAGCTATGGCTACACCTTC
NA	NA	TRBV7-2	TRBJ2-7	CASSLAPGTRGDEQYF	TGTGCCAGCAGCTTAGCGCCCGGGACAAGAGGGGACGAGCAGTACTTC
TRBD2	NA	TRBV5-1	TRBJ2-3	CASSARLAGRSTDTQYF	TGCGCCAGCAGCGCCCGACTAGCGGGGCGGAGCACAGATACGCAGTATTTT
TRBD2	few	TRBV19	TRBJ2-7	CASSIELAGPYEQYF	TGTGCCAGTAGTATAGAGCTAGCGGGGCCCTACGAGCAGTACTTC
TRBD1	large	TRBV5-6	TRBJ1-1	CASSFRDRGPVDTEAFF	TGTGCCAGCAGCTTCCGGGACAGGGGGCCGGTGGACACTGAAGCTTTCTTT
NA	few	TRBV27	TRBJ2-2	CASSLLNTGELFF	TGTGCCAGCAGTTTATTAAACACCGGGGAGCTGTTTTTT
TRBD1	NA	TRBV27	TRBJ1-5	CASSSLRQGAYQPQHF	TGTGCCAGCAGCTCTTTACGACAGGGTGCCTATCAGCCCCAGCATTTT
TRBD1	NA	TRBV27	TRBJ2-7	CASSWTGAYEQYF	TGTGCCAGCAGTTGGACAGGGGCCTACGAGCAGTACTTC
TRBD1	NA	TRBV6-5	TRBJ2-5	CASSRDRGSRETQYF	TGTGCCAGCAGCAGGGACAGGGGTTCTCGGGAGACCCAGTACTTC
TRBD1	NA	TRBV5-1	TRBJ2-3	CASSSGQGTDTQYF	TGCGCCAGCAGCTCTGGACAGGGGACAGATACGCAGTATTTT
NA	few	TRBV29-1	TRBJ1-2	CSVALAAPYGYTF	TGCAGCGTTGCCCTAGCGGCCCCCTATGGCTACACCTTC
NA	once	TRBV7-9	TRBJ2-1	CASSPRSGLRYNEQFF	TGTGCCAGCAGCCCCCGGTCAGGACTACGTTACAATGAGCAGTTCTTC
TRBD2	NA	TRBV7-3	TRBJ2-3	CASSFGGVTDTQYF	TGTGCCAGCAGCTTCGGGGGGGTCACAGATACGCAGTATTTT
TRBD2	NA	TRBV6-5	TRBJ2-1	CASSLTSGRVEQFF	TGTGCCAGCAGTTTGACTAGCGGGAGGGTTGAGCAGTTCTTC
TRBD1	once	TRBV19	TRBJ2-2	CASSMGQRLNTGELFF	TGTGCCAGTAGTATGGGACAGAGATTGAACACCGGGGAGCTGTTTTTT
NA	NA	TRBV6-6	TRBJ1-2	CASSSRRSERGYTF	TGTGCCAGCAGCTCCAGACGGTCCGAAAGGGGCTACACCTTC
TRBD1	NA	TRBV19	TRBJ2-7	CASSIQGANEQYF	TGTGCCAGTAGTATTCAGGGGGCGAACGAGCAGTACTTC
NA	NA	TRBV6-5	TRBJ2-1	CASSYSRAVYNEQFF	TGTGCCAGCAGTTACTCGAGGGCGGTTTACAATGAGCAGTTCTTC
TRBD1	once	TRBV6-1	TRBJ2-3	CASSDQGAQRTDTQYF	TGTGCCAGCAGTGACCAGGGGGCGCAAAGAACAGATACGCAGTATTTT
NA	few	TRBV9	TRBJ2-5	CASSPQMQQETQYF	TGTGCCAGCAGCCCCCAAATGCAGCAAGAGACCCAGTACTTC
TRBD1	NA	TRBV28	TRBJ2-3	CASSYWTGVEDTQYF	TGTGCCAGCAGTTACTGGACAGGGGTTGAAGATACGCAGTATTTT
NA	NA	TRBV5-5	TRBJ2-3	CASSLERAYGRALTDTQYF	TGTGCCAGCAGCTTAGAAAGGGCATACGGACGTGCCCTAACAGATACGCAGTATTTT
NA	medium-sized	TRBV7-6	TRBJ1-1	CASSQTKGKDTEAFF	TGTGCCAGCAGCCAGACTAAGGGGAAGGACACTGAAGCTTTCTTT
NA	NA	TRBV28	TRBJ2-2	CASSLLGRISGELFF	TGTGCCAGCAGTTTACTCGGCAGAATCTCCGGGGAGCTGTTTTTT
NA	NA	TRBV7-2	TRBJ1-2	CASSFVGGDAYGYTF	TGTGCCAGCAGCTTCGTGGGGGGCGACGCCTATGGCTACACCTTC
NA	NA	TRBV27	TRBJ1-2	CASGPAGSKPSQGYTF	TGTGCCAGCGGACCGGCAGGCTCCAAACCATCCCAAGGCTACACCTTC
TRBD2	NA	TRBV4-1	TRBJ2-7	CASSQGAGVGYEQYF	TGCGCCAGCAGCCAAGGAGCGGGAGTAGGATACGAGCAGTACTTC
TRBD1	NA	TRBV5-6	TRBJ1-5	CASSFSRGPIHSNQPQHF	TGTGCCAGCAGCTTCTCCAGGGGGCCCATCCATAGCAATCAGCCCCAGCATTTT